Below, 15 T cell receptor beta chains from the same sample are listed, as sequenced in a study of tumor and adjacent non-tumor tissue in lung cancer. Three rounds of nested PCR, following a modified ARM-PCR protocol, produced the TCRbeta library. Using its own MiXCR run on the multiplex PCR reads, TCRdb lists one record per CDR3 protein. The sample consists of under 45,000 distinct CDR3 sequences, 60% of them appearing once. This sample's RNA came from whole unsorted tissue. The normal lung tissue was taken more than 3 cm from the tumor edge. Material for sequencing was distant non-tumor lung tissue. These receptors were obtained from a man aged 50 to 60 with non-small cell lung cancer.

A remark on this clonotype: An end of the junction does not agree with germline; a read error may underlie this. This chain connects TRBV6-5 to TRBJ2-2, with D tentatively TRBD2 (6 bases). Germline-derived CDR1 and CDR2 are MNHEY and SVGAGI. CDR3 length equals 14 residues. The CDR3 bases are TGTGCCAGCGGTTACTCGACGGGGGCCGGGGAGCTGTTTTTT. Its translation is CASGYSTGAGELFF.

Notes on this clonotype: Mismatch with germline at one junction end may stem from a read error. The rearrangement links TRBV19 to TRBJ2-7; 14 nucleotides line up with TRBD2. The V gene's germline CDR1 is LNHDA and CDR2 SQIVND (reference sequence). The CDR3 is 17 amino acids. CDR3 in amino acids: CASGIAGTSGGVYEQYF. The CDR3 nucleotides read TGTGCCAGTGGTATCGCAGGGACTAGCGGGGGAGTTTACGAGCAGTACTTC.

This clonotype was seen only once. One junction end disagrees with the germline gene, perhaps due to a read error. The rearrangement uses TRBV19 and TRBJ1-5, with a tentative D call TRBD1 (6 bases). CDR3 length equals 15 residues. Per the germline V gene, CDR1 is LNHDA and CDR2 is SQIVND (reference sequence). CDR3 sequence: CVSSTGKRGNQSQHF. The DNA of the CDR3 is TGTGTCAGTAGTACAGGGAAGAGAGGCAATCAGTCCCAGCATTTT.

This clonotype has at least ten counts. The V call is TRBV7-9, the J call TRBJ1-1; D possibly corresponds to TRBD1 (6 bases). Trimming took 1 base from V and 1 from J, leaving 13 bases between them. The CDR3 is made up of 16 amino acids. Germline values: CDR1 SEHNR, CDR2 FQNEAQ (reference sequence). The CDR3 nucleotides read TGTGCCAGCAGCTTAGGCACAGGGATCTCGAACACTGAAGCTTTCTTT. Protein: CASSLGTGISNTEAFF.

For this clonotype: An end of the junction does not agree with germline; a read error may underlie this. V and J are TRBV5-5 and TRBJ2-5; weak D call: TRBD1 (5 bases). The CDR3 consists of 15 residues. In germline, CDR1 is SGHKS, CDR2 YYEKEE (reference sequence). The CDR3 bases are TGTACCAGCAGCTTGTTTGGGCAGGGTCAAGAGATCCAGTACTTC. As protein: CTSSLFGQGQEIQYF.

As to this clonotype: Germline is not matched at one junction end, which may reflect a read error. The J gene is TRBJ2-3, the V gene TRBV11-2; TRBD2 is a possible D gene (5 bases). The CDR3 runs to 12 residues. The germline gives CDR1 SGHAT, CDR2 FQNNGV. In nucleotides, the CDR3 is TGTGCCAGCAGTTTCCCGGAATTAGCGAGAAATTTT. It codes for CASSFPELARNF. The whole variable domain, remainder taken from reference TRBV11-2 and TRBJ2-3, is EAGVAQSPRYKIIEKRQSVAFWCNPISGHATLYWYQQILGQGPKLLIQFQNNGVVDDSQLPKDRFSAERLKGVDSTLKIQPAKLEDSAVYLCASSFPELARNFGPGTRLTVL.

V gene TRBV5-1 combines with J gene TRBJ2-7; TRBD1 matches 8 bases. The V gene's germline CDR1 is SGHRS and CDR2 YFSETQ. The CDR3 consists of 15 residues. After removal of 0 bases from V and 4 bases from J, the junction contained 6 bases not matched to a gene. The CDR3 DNA is TGCGCCAGCAGCTTGGACGGACAGGGACTGTACGAGCAGTACTTC. Encoded protein: CASSLDGQGLYEQYF.

The chain combines TRBV28 with TRBJ2-5, with TRBD2 identical over 8 bases. Germline V gives CDR1 MDHEN, CDR2 SYDVKM. J lost 11 bases, V lost 5 bases, and 19 bases had no gene match. This CDR3 contains 16 residues. For the CDR3, the DNA is TGTGCCAGCAGTGAAGAGAGGGTAGCGGGACGAGGGACTCAGTACTTC. This codes for CASSEERVAGRGTQYF.

In this sample, this clonotype turned up a few times. V gene TRBV2 combines with J gene TRBJ2-7, with 7 bases lining up with TRBD1. Germline CDR1 SNHLY, CDR2 FYNNEI. With V trimmed by 6 bases and J by 2 bases, 13 bases remained unmatched. The CDR3 sequence is 16 residues long. This CDR3 is CASSPEGAGNTYEQYF. CDR3 bases: TGTGCCAGCAGCCCAGAGGGGGCAGGAAACACCTACGAGCAGTACTTC.

Note on this clonotype: In this CDR3 the conserved last residue, phenylalanine or tryptophan, is missing, so a read error is likely. The chain is built from TRBV11-2 and TRBJ2-3, with a tentative D call TRBD2 (5 bases). CDR1 SGHAT and CDR2 FQNNGV come from the germline V gene. The CDR3 sequence is 15 residues long. The CDR3 spells CAGSLMSSSTYTQYY. The CDR3 DNA reads as TGTGCCGGCAGCTTAATGAGCTCTAGCACATATACGCAGTATTAT.

Only a few counts were recorded for this clonotype. The V call is TRBV2, the J call TRBJ1-4, with TRBD1 as a possible D gene (6 bases). V lost 5 bases and J 8 bases, leaving 15 bases between the germline ends. This CDR3 has 14 amino acids. CDR1 is SNHLY and CDR2 is FYNNEI in the germline V gene. The CDR3 DNA reads TGTGCCAGCAGTCCCCCAGGGGATGGCGAAAAACTGTTTTTT. The encoded protein is CASSPPGDGEKLFF.

The sample holds one count of this clonotype. CDR3 nucleotide sequence: TGTGCCAGCAGCTTAGCTAGAAGGACAGGGGGGGGCTACAATGAGCAGTTCTTC. This codes for CASSLARRTGGGYNEQFF. The V and J genes are TRBV7-9 and TRBJ2-1; 10 nucleotides align to TRBD1. The germline gives CDR1 SEHNR, CDR2 FQNEAQ (reference sequence). V lost 0 bases to trimming and J lost 3 bases; unmatched junction nucleotides: 8. The CDR3 loop spans 18 amino acids.

As regards this clonotype: This may be a read error: a much more frequent sequence differs by one nucleotide. Here the CDR3 DNA reads TGCGCCAGGAGCTTGGGGGACATAAACTACGAGCAGTACTTC. The encoded protein is CARSLGDINYEQYF. The rearrangement joins TRBV5-1 to TRBJ2-7, with D maybe TRBD1 (6 bases). CDR1 and CDR2 (germline): SGHRS, YFSETQ. This CDR3 is 14 amino acids long. The full variable domain, with the rest looked up from reference TRBV5-1 and TRBJ2-7, is KAGVTQTPRYLIKTRGQQVTLSCSPISGHRSVSWYQQTPGQGLQFLFEYFSETQRNKGNFPGRFSGRQFSNSRSEMNVSTLELGDSALYLCARSLGDINYEQYFGPGTRLTVT.

As to this clonotype: The junction shows a germline mismatch at one end, possibly a read error. DNA for the CDR3: TGCGTCGAACTTCTAGCGGGAGGGCAGAATGAGCAGCTCTTC. Translated, it gives CVELLAGGQNEQLF. The chain recombines TRBV29-1 with TRBJ2-1; 12 nucleotides align to TRBD2. CDR1 SQVTM and CDR2 ANQGSEA come from the germline V gene. The CDR3 has 14 amino acids.

Comment on this clonotype: Given a much more abundant clone one base away, this may be a read error. This sequence joins TRBV7-9 and TRBJ2-1, with 8 bases fitting TRBD1. V was clipped by 5 bases and J by 5 bases; unmatched bases: 5. Germline V gene lookup returns CDR1 SEHNR and CDR2 FQNEAQ (reference sequence). The CDR3 is made up of 14 amino acids. Written as DNA, the CDR3 is TGTGCCAGCAGCGGACAGGGTTCCCACAATGAGCAGTTCTTC. Its protein is CASSGQGSHNEQFF.